The 9 T cell receptor beta chains presented below share a single source sample, sequenced in a study of T cell changes during pregnancy in multiple sclerosis. Generated by immunoSEQ multiplex PCR, the TCRdb table keeps only in-frame clones and is missing some. The data show approximately 80,000 clones, 93% seen once. Sequencing was performed on peripheral blood, taken in the second trimester of pregnancy. The source is a female donor in good health, enrolled as a control in a pregnancy study.

The V and J genes are TRBV13 and TRBJ1-4; possible D gene TRBD1, 5 bases. The CDR3 loop spans 17 amino acids. Germline V gene sequence: CDR1 PRHDT, CDR2 FYEKMQ (reference sequence). V was cut by 5 bases and J by 7 bases, with 23 bases left in between. The CDR3 DNA reads as TGTGCCAGCAGCCAGAGCTGGGCGACGGGGGGAAGTGAAAAACTGTTTTTT. Its translation: CASSQSWATGGSEKLFF.

The rearrangement uses TRBV5-1 and TRBJ2-5; 7 bases align to TRBD1. This CDR3 is built from 16 residues. V gave up 0 bases and J gave up 5 bases; unmatched junction bases: 10. From germline, CDR1 is SGHRS and CDR2 YFSETQ. The CDR3 spells CASSLVYRQGSETQYF. Written as DNA, the CDR3 is TGCGCCAGCAGCTTGGTCTATAGACAGGGTTCGGAGACCCAGTACTTC.

This chain joins TRBV2 and TRBJ1-2; D may be TRBD1 (5 bases). This CDR3 comprises 16 residues. Germline V gene lookup returns CDR1 SNHLY and CDR2 FYNNEI. V shed 11 bases and J shed 5 bases, with 27 bases lying between them. The CDR3 coding sequence is TGTGCCCGGCAGCGTGCGGCGACAGCAGGATCTTATGGCTACACCTTC. Translation: CARQRAATAGSYGYTF.

This chain links TRBV15 with TRBJ2-3, with a possible D match to TRBD2 (5 bases). The CDR3 totals 19 residues. Germline V gene sequence: CDR1 LNHNV, CDR2 YYDKDF (reference sequence). V was pared by 3 bases and J by 0 bases, with 22 bases between. CDR3 sequence reads: CATSSLASLASPSTDTQYF. CDR3 coding DNA: TGTGCCACCAGCAGTCTGGCCTCTCTAGCCAGCCCTAGCACAGATACGCAGTATTTT.

This rearrangement joins TRBV12-5 to TRBJ1-6, with 10 bases that match TRBD1. Germline V lookup: CDR1 LGHNT, CDR2 FRNRAP. The CDR3 spans 15 residues. J was trimmed by 9 bases and V by 9 bases; bases with no gene match: 11. In nucleotides, the CDR3 is TGTGCTAGCTCCCTCGCGACAGGGGGCAGTTCACCCCTCCACTTT. The encoded protein is CASSLATGGSSPLHF.

This clone was seen a single time. This sequence joins TRBV12-5 and TRBJ2-2; 8 bases fit TRBD2. CDR3 length equals 15 residues. V was pared by 5 bases and J by 7 bases, with 9 bases of the junction left unmatched. Per germline, CDR1 LGHNT and CDR2 FRNRAP. The CDR3: CASGPGGALGGELFF. The CDR3 DNA is TGTGCTAGTGGTCCCGGGGGGGCCTTGGGCGGGGAGCTGTTTTTT.

The CDR3 nucleotides are TGTGCCAGCAGCATCTTTAGCGGGGGAATATACCAAGAGACCCAGTACTTC. Protein product: CASSIFSGGIYQETQYF. V and J are TRBV5-6 and TRBJ2-5; TRBD2 matches 9 bases. CDR3 length equals 17 residues. J was trimmed by 0 bases and V by 4 bases; bases with no gene match: 10. The germline gives CDR1 SGHDT, CDR2 YYEEEE.

The J gene is TRBJ2-5, the V gene TRBV13, with 8 bases identical to TRBD2. The J segment lost 3 bases and the V segment lost 7 bases, leaving 7 bases of the junction unmatched. The germline V gene encodes CDR1 PRHDT and CDR2 FYEKMQ (reference sequence). CDR3 length: 14 amino acids. CDR3 protein: CASTNRGGEETQYF. The CDR3 bases are TGTGCCAGCACCAACCGGGGGGGCGAAGAGACCCAGTACTTC.

J is TRBJ2-7 and V is TRBV6-5; possibly TRBD1 for D (6 bases). CDR3 length: 16 amino acids. Trimming removed 0 bases at V and 5 bases at J, with 17 bases between. Germline CDR1 and CDR2: MNHEY and SVGAGI. Here the CDR3 reads CASSYSGGRLGDEQYF. CDR3 sequence (DNA): TGTGCCAGCAGTTACTCTGGGGGCCGACTCGGCGACGAGCAGTACTTC.